One and the same sample provided the 19 T cell receptor beta chains below, sequenced in a study of blood T cell repertoires in COVID-19. Using immunoSEQ multiplex PCR, the repertoire was profiled, and TCRdb retains in-frame clones only, with some absent. This sample has a few hundred thousand clones, with over 75% found just once. Sequenced input: peripheral blood. Receptors originate from a woman aged 45-65 years with active or convalescent COVID-19.

Of note for this clone: Germline is not matched at one junction end, which may reflect a read error. The gene calls are TRBV7-6 and TRBJ1-1; 9 bases are shared with TRBD1. The CDR3 extends over 16 amino acids. Germline-derived CDR1 and CDR2 are SGHVS and FNYEAQ. The CDR3 spells CASSPLTGTGNAEAFF. The CDR3 DNA follows: TGTGCCAGCAGCCCGCTTACGGGGACAGGGAACGCTGAAGCTTTCTTT.

The chain combines TRBV19 with TRBJ2-7; possibly TRBD1 for D (6 bases). V was trimmed by 4 bases and J by 0 bases, leaving 13 bases between them. The CDR3 covers 15 residues. In germline, CDR1 is LNHDA, CDR2 SQIVND (reference sequence). The CDR3 bases are TGTGCCAGTAGTAGACAGAGGGGGAGCTCCTACGAGCAGTACTTC. Protein sequence: CASSRQRGSSYEQYF.

The gene calls are TRBV7-9 and TRBJ1-3; perhaps TRBD1 as D (6 bases). Trimming removed 1 base from V and 2 bases from J, with 9 bases in between. The CDR3 is 15 residues long. Looked up from germline, CDR1 is SEHNR and CDR2 is FQNEAQ (reference sequence). CDR3 coding DNA: TGTGCCAGCAGCTTAGGGACAGCCGCTGGAAACACCATATATTTT. Protein: CASSLGTAAGNTIYF. Full variable domain (missing parts from reference TRBV7-9 and TRBJ1-3): DTGVSQNPRHKITKRGQNVTFRCDPISEHNRLYWYRQTLGQGPEFLTYFQNEAQLEKSRLLSDRFSAERPKGSFSTLEIQRTEQGDSAMYLCASSLGTAAGNTIYFGEGSWLTVV.

V and J are TRBV5-4 and TRBJ2-7, with a tentative D call TRBD1 (6 bases). Trimming took off 1 base at V and 1 base at J, with 9 bases between the two ends. Germline loops: CDR1 SGHNT, CDR2 YYREEE (reference sequence). The CDR3 covers 14 residues. CDR3 loop: CASSLKDSSYEQYF. CDR3 DNA sequence: TGTGCCAGCAGCTTGAAGGACAGTTCCTACGAGCAGTACTTC.

This clone was seen only once. The CDR3 loop reads CSAPENEKLFF. For the CDR3, the DNA is TGCAGTGCCCCAGAAAATGAAAAACTGTTTTTT. J is TRBJ1-4 and V is TRBV20-1; D gene uncertain. This CDR3 is 11 amino acids long. V was shortened by 6 bases and J by 5 bases, with 7 bases between the two germline ends. Per germline, CDR1 DFQATT and CDR2 SNEGSKA (reference sequence).

The V and J genes are TRBV30 and TRBJ1-4, with D possibly matching TRBD1 (6 bases). Trimming stripped 3 bases from V and 3 bases from J, with 17 bases between. The germline V gene has CDR1 GTSNPN and CDR2 SVGIG (reference sequence). The CDR3 contains 16 residues. CDR3 amino acids: CAWRSTGTTSNEKLFF. The CDR3 DNA follows: TGTGCCTGGAGGTCAACCGGGACAACCTCTAATGAAAAACTGTTTTTT.

A single count supports this clone. The genes are TRBV13 and TRBJ1-4; 10 nucleotides match TRBD1. This CDR3 comprises 16 residues. CDR1 is PRHDT, CDR2 FYEKMQ, per germline (reference sequence). Trimming took 5 bases from V and 8 from J; bases not matched to a gene: 11. In DNA, the CDR3 is TGTGCCAGCAGCGCGCGAGGGACAGGGGTTTTCGAAAAACTGTTTTTT. Its translation: CASSARGTGVFEKLFF.

The gene calls are TRBV7-2 and TRBJ2-1; weak D call: TRBD2 (5 bases). The CDR3 totals 14 residues. Germline V CDR1 and CDR2: SGHTA, FQGNSA. V was clipped by 5 bases and J by 5 bases, with 13 bases between them. The CDR3 loop reads CASSPWTGNNEQFF. The CDR3 DNA sequence: TGTGCCAGCAGCCCCTGGACTGGGAACAATGAGCAGTTCTTC.

CDR3 nucleotide sequence: TGTGCCAGCAGCTTAGGCCCGGGACAGCCATACGAGCAGTACTTC. This codes for CASSLGPGQPYEQYF. The chain recombines TRBV7-2 with TRBJ2-7, with 7 bases fitting TRBD1. After removal of 1 base from V and 4 bases from J, the junction contained 7 bases not matched to a gene. Germline V gene sequence: CDR1 SGHTA, CDR2 FQGNSA. The CDR3 runs to 15 residues.

The gene calls are TRBV6-5 and TRBJ2-5; D is uncertain. Per germline, CDR1 MNHEY and CDR2 SVGAGI. The CDR3 has 13 amino acids. Between the trimmed V and J ends, which lost 2 bases and 0 bases, there was a span of 4 bases. CDR3 bases: TGTGCCAGCAGTTACCAGTACCAAGAGACCCAGTACTTC. It yields the protein CASSYQYQETQYF.

The rearrangement uses TRBV7-9 and TRBJ1-2; D gene ambiguous. In germline, CDR1 is SEHNR, CDR2 FQNEAQ (reference sequence). The CDR3 is 12 residues long. Trimming removed 5 bases at V and 8 bases at J, with 12 bases between. CDR3 coding DNA: TGTGCCAGCAGCGTTAGACAAGACGGCTACACCTTC. Residues: CASSVRQDGYTF.

The chain recombines TRBV7-2 with TRBJ2-7, with 8 nucleotides matching TRBD2. Germline V gene sequence: CDR1 SGHTA, CDR2 FQGNSA. The CDR3 is made up of 16 amino acids. The V and J ends lost 1 base and 2 bases, in that order; junction bases with no gene match: 7. DNA of the CDR3: TGTGCCAGCAGCTTAGTGGGACTAGGCCTACCCTACGAGCAGTACTTC. It is translated as CASSLVGLGLPYEQYF.

V is TRBV28 and J is TRBJ2-2; 10 bases line up with TRBD2. Trimming removed 3 bases from V and 5 bases from J; junction bases left unmatched: 3. Germline loops: CDR1 MDHEN, CDR2 SYDVKM. The CDR3 has 15 residues. The CDR3: CASSLSSGSTGELFF. CDR3 coding DNA: TGTGCCAGCAGTTTGTCTAGCGGGAGTACCGGGGAGCTGTTTTTT.

V usage is TRBV19 and J usage is TRBJ2-5; TRBD2 matches at 7 bases. V lost 6 bases to trimming and J lost 2 bases; unmatched junction nucleotides: 3. This CDR3 spans 13 amino acids. The germline CDR1 and CDR2 sequences are LNHDA and SQIVND (reference sequence). The CDR3 nucleotides read TGTGCCAGTAGGGGAGCGGGACAAGAGACCCAGTACTTC. As protein: CASRGAGQETQYF.

This clone appeared a few times. The chain links TRBV7-9 to TRBJ2-1; TRBD2 might be the D (6 bases). Between the trimmed V and J ends, which lost 0 bases and 9 bases, there was a span of 9 bases. Germline V gene lookup returns CDR1 SEHNR and CDR2 FQNEAQ (reference sequence). The CDR3 contains 13 residues. CDR3 sequence reads: CASSLAWGGEQFF. Here the CDR3 DNA reads TGTGCCAGCAGCTTAGCGTGGGGAGGTGAGCAGTTCTTC. Variable domain in full (rest from reference TRBV7-9 and TRBJ2-1): DTGVSQNPRHKITKRGQNVTFRCDPISEHNRLYWYRQTLGQGPEFLTYFQNEAQLEKSRLLSDRFSAERPKGSFSTLEIQRTEQGDSAMYLCASSLAWGGEQFFGPGTRLTVL.

V and J are TRBV4-3 and TRBJ2-5, with 12 positions matching TRBD2. The V segment lost 0 bases and the J segment 4 bases; nucleotides outside the gene matches: 9. The germline V gene encodes CDR1 LGHNA and CDR2 YSLEER. The CDR3 consists of 18 residues. The CDR3 spells CASSQEPASGGAGETQYF. The CDR3 region has the DNA TGCGCCAGCAGCCAAGAGCCCGCTAGCGGGGGGGCGGGAGAGACCCAGTACTTC.

The rearrangement uses TRBV4-2 and TRBJ2-5; a possible D gene is TRBD2 (6 bases). The germline V gene encodes CDR1 LGHNA and CDR2 YNFKEQ. The CDR3 runs to 15 residues. V was clipped by 1 base and J by 3 bases, with 12 bases between them. The CDR3 bases are TGTGCCAGCAGCCAAGGCGGGGCCATGGAAGAGACCCAGTACTTC. Translating it yields CASSQGGAMEETQYF.

The rearrangement uses TRBV24-1 and TRBJ2-5, with 10 bases lining up with TRBD2. The CDR3 is 16 amino acids. Germline V gene data show CDR1 as KGHDR and CDR2 as SFDVKD. Losses at the gene ends were 5 bases for V and 2 bases for J; bases not matched to a gene: 7. DNA of the CDR3: TGTGCCACCAGTGGCCCACGGACTAGCGGACAAGAGACCCAGTACTTC. Protein: CATSGPRTSGQETQYF.

The rearrangement joins TRBV7-9 to TRBJ2-1, with D possibly matching TRBD2 (6 bases). Germline CDR1 is SEHNR and CDR2 is FQNEAQ (reference sequence). The CDR3 is made up of 14 amino acids. Trimming removed 4 bases from V and 6 bases from J, with 13 bases in between. The CDR3 reads CASSSRDLANEQFF. In nucleotides, the CDR3 is TGTGCCAGCAGCTCACGGGACTTGGCCAATGAGCAGTTCTTC.